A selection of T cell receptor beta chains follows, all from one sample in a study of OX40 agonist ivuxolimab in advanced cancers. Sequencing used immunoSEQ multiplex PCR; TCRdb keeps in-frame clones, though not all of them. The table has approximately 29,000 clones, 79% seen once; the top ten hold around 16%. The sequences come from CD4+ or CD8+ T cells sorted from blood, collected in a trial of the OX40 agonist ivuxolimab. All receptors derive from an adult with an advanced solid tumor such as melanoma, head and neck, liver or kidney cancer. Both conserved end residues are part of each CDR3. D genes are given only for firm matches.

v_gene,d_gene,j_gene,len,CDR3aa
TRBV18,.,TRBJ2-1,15,CASSRLAVKGYEQFF
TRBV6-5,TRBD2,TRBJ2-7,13,CASRLAGAYEQYF
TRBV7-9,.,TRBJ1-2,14,CASSQGDTARGYTF
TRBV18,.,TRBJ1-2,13,CASSPALDYGYTF
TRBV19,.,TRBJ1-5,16,CASSIMGSSSNQPQHF
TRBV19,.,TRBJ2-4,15,CASSTTRTPKNIQYF
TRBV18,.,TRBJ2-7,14,CASSPLKGENEQYF
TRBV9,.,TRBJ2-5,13,CASSVPGQETQYF
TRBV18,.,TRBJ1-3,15,CASSPGSYSGNTIYF
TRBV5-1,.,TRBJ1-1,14,CASSLGGLNTEAFF
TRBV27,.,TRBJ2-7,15,CASSLRQSRIYEQYF
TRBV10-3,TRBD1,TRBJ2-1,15,CAISELQQGIDEQFF
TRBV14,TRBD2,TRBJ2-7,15,CASSHQGTSGGEQYF
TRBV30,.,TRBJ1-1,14,CAWSVGGATTEAFF
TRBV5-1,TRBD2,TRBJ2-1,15,CASSVTSDSYNEQFF
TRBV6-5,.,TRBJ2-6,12,CASSSGANVLTF
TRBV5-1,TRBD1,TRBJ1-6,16,CASSLVRGQGASPLHF
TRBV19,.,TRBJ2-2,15,CASSIDILNTGELFF
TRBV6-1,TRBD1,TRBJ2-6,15,CASQDRGAGANVLTF
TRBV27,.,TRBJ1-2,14,CASSLSRVVNGYTF
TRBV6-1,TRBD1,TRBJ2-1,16,CASSGVQGAVYNEQFF
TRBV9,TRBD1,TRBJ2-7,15,CASSLRQGETYEQYF
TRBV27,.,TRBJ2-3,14,CASSLLGGTDTQYF
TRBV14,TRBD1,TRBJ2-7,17,CASSQDWGTGVSYEQYF